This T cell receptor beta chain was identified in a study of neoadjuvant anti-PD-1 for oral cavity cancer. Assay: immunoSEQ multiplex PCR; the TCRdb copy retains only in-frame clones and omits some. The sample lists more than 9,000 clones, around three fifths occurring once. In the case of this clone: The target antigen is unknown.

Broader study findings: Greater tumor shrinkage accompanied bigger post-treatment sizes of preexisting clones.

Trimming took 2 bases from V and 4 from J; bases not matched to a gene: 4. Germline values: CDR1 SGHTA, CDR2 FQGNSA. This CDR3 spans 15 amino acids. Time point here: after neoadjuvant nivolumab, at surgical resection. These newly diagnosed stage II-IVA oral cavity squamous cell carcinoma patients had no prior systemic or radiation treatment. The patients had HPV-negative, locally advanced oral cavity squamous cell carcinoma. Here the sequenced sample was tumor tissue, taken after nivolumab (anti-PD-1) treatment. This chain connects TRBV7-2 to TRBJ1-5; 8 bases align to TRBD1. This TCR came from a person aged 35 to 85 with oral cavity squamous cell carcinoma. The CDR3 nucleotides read TGTGCCAGCAGCTTAAAAGGACAGGGTAATCAGCCCCAGCATTTT. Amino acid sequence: CASSLKGQGNQPQHF.